Listed here are 26 T cell receptor beta chains from one sample, sequenced in a study of early T cells in non-severe SARS-CoV-2 infection. Each CDR3 protein gets one entry after TCRdb re-called the 5' RACE reads with MiXCR. The sample includes about 77,000 distinct CDR3 sequences, about 12% seen only once; the top ten take roughly 15%. Sample: whole blood, taken at baseline. These receptors were collected from an adult who was a healthcare worker with PCR-confirmed SARS-CoV-2 infection or an uninfected control (not recorded which). The donor label of this sample is uncertain.

Remarks on this clonotype: Just one base apart from a much larger clone, this may be a read error. The rearrangement joins TRBV9 to TRBJ2-3; possibly TRBD1 for D (6 bases). The CDR3 has 14 residues. Germline V gene lookup returns CDR1 SGDLS and CDR2 YYNGEE. The V end lost 9 bases, the J end lost 4 bases, and 18 bases lay between the germline ends. The CDR3, as DNA: TGTGCCAACACCCTGGGGAAGGGGGCAGATACGCAGTATTTT. Its translation is CANTLGKGADTQYF. Full variable domain (outside the CDR3, taken from reference TRBV9 and TRBJ2-3): DSGVTQTPKHLITATGQRVTLRCSPRSGDLSVYWYQQSLDQGLQFLIQYYNGEERAKGNILERFSAQQFPDLHSELNLSSLELGDSALYFCANTLGKGADTQYFGPGTRLTVL.

A few counts support this clonotype. The rearrangement joins TRBV7-3 to TRBJ2-3, with TRBD2 identical over 10 bases. V dropped 0 bases and J dropped 7; count of bases not matched to a gene: 10. Per germline, CDR1 SGHTA and CDR2 FQGTGA. The CDR3 consists of 17 residues. The CDR3 region has the DNA TGTGCCAGCAGCTTAACTGCCCTAGCGGGAGCGGGATATACGCAGTATTTT. This sequence encodes CASSLTALAGAGYTQYF.

The V call is TRBV4-1, the J call TRBJ2-7; 9 positions match TRBD1. The CDR3 runs to 16 residues. Trimming cost V 0 bases and J 3 bases; bases outside gene matches: 6. Germline loops: CDR1 MGHRA, CDR2 YSYEKL. CDR3 nucleotide sequence: TGCGCCAGCAGCCAAGAATCGGGACAGGGATACTACGAGCAGTACTTC. It codes for CASSQESGQGYYEQYF.

This clonotype was picked up a small number of times. The chain carries TRBV6-2 or TRBV6-3 and TRBJ1-1; D is perhaps TRBD1 (6 bases). The CDR3 runs to 15 residues. Trimming cost V 5 bases and J 0 bases, with 13 bases left between them. CDR1 MNHEY and CDR2 SVGEGT come from the germline V gene. The CDR3 nucleotides are TGTGCCAGCAGTCGTCAGGGGCGCCTGAACACTGAAGCTTTCTTT. As protein: CASSRQGRLNTEAFF.

The V gene is TRBV6-1, the J gene TRBJ1-1; D is undetermined. This CDR3 region has 13 residues. Germline loops: CDR1 MNHNS, CDR2 SASEGT. Deletions cut 7 bases from V and 0 bases from J, with 9 bases between. The CDR3 reads CASKEGLNTEAFF. The CDR3 DNA reads TGTGCCAGCAAGGAGGGTTTGAACACTGAAGCTTTCTTT.

The chain recombines TRBV6-2 or TRBV6-3 with TRBJ2-3; 10 bases are a match to TRBD2. Per the germline V gene, CDR1 is MNHEY and CDR2 is SVGEGT. The CDR3 is made up of 20 amino acids. The V segment lost 2 bases and the J segment 1 base; nucleotides outside the gene matches: 15. In nucleotides, the CDR3 is TGTGCCAGCAGTTACCCCTCCCGCAGCGGGGGGGCTGGTGGCACAGATACGCAGTATTTT. Translation gives CASSYPSRSGGAGGTDTQYF.

J is TRBJ2-1 and V is TRBV11-3, with 7 positions matching TRBD2. V was pared by 5 bases and J by 4 bases, with 8 bases of the junction left unmatched. Germline lookup yields CDR1 SGHNT and CDR2 YENEEA. CDR3 size: 15 residues. CDR3 sequence (DNA): TGTGCCAGCAGCAGCGGCGGGGGAGAATACAATGAGCAGTTCTTC. Its protein is CASSSGGGEYNEQFF. The variable domain in full, with the rest retrieved from reference TRBV11-3 and TRBJ2-1, is EAGVVQSPRYKIIEKKQPVAFWCNPISGHNTLYWYLQNLGQGPELLIRYENEEAVDDSQLPKDRFSAERLKGVDSTLKIQPAELGDSAVYLCASSSGGGEYNEQFFGPGTRLTVL.

The V gene is TRBV29-1, the J gene TRBJ1-1; 8 bases match TRBD1. Trimming removed 7 bases from V and 7 bases from J; junction bases left unmatched: 5. CDR3 length: 11 amino acids. Per germline, CDR1 SQVTM and CDR2 ANQGSEA. The DNA for the CDR3 is TGCAGCGCCACACAGGGGGATGAAGCTTTCTTT. Translated, it gives CSATQGDEAFF.

The rearrangement uses TRBV12-3 or TRBV12-4 and TRBJ2-5, with 15 positions matching TRBD2. Losses at the gene ends were 5 bases for V and 5 bases for J; bases not matched to a gene: 3. The CDR3 is 15 residues long. The CDR3 reads CASSAGLAGGETQYF. CDR3 sequence (DNA): TGTGCCAGCAGTGCGGGACTAGCGGGAGGCGAGACCCAGTACTTC.

This clonotype was recorded at least ten times. The CDR3 sequence is CASSSSAGTRYTGELFF. The CDR3 DNA is TGCGCCAGCAGCTCTTCCGCCGGGACTAGGTACACCGGGGAGCTGTTTTTT. The V gene is TRBV4-3, the J gene TRBJ2-2, with 8 bases fitting TRBD2. This CDR3 region has 17 residues. Trimming at V came to 5 bases and at J to 3 bases, leaving 11 bases not matched to a gene. Germline CDR1 reads LGHNA; CDR2 reads YSLEER.

The V call is TRBV10-1, the J call TRBJ1-5; the match to TRBD1 covers 8 bases. The CDR3 has 17 amino acids. Germline CDR1 is WNHNN and CDR2 is SYGVQD (reference sequence). V dropped 6 bases and J dropped 2; count of bases not matched to a gene: 12. CDR3 residues: CASRAGTGRKGNQPQHF. As DNA, the CDR3 is TGCGCCAGCAGGGCCGGGACAGGAAGGAAGGGCAATCAGCCCCAGCATTTT.

This clonotype has ten or more counts. The V and J genes are TRBV6-1 and TRBJ2-3; TRBD1 matches 7 bases. Germline CDR1 MNHNS, CDR2 SASEGT. The CDR3 contains 13 residues. J lost 4 bases, V lost 5 bases, and 3 bases had no gene match. The CDR3 here is CASSPGQADTQYF. The DNA of the CDR3 is TGTGCCAGCAGTCCCGGACAGGCAGATACGCAGTATTTT.

The table lists this clonotype with a few counts. The genes are TRBV29-1 and TRBJ2-7, with D possibly being TRBD1 (6 bases). From germline, CDR1 is SQVTM and CDR2 ANQGSEA. CDR3 length: 16 amino acids. Trimming stripped 3 bases from V and 7 bases from J, with 25 bases between. As DNA, the CDR3 is TGCAGCGTTGAGCTCCCCAGTTCGGGCAGGGGTTGGGAGCAGTACTTC. Translation gives CSVELPSSGRGWEQYF.

This clonotype has a handful of counts. The chain combines TRBV10-2 with TRBJ2-5; D is ambiguous. Germline V lookup: CDR1 WSHSY, CDR2 SAAADI. The CDR3 totals 12 residues. V lost 7 bases, J lost 4 bases, and 10 bases lay in between. CDR3 sequence reads: CASKDPRETQYF. In nucleotides, the CDR3 is TGCGCCAGCAAGGACCCGAGAGAGACCCAGTACTTC.

CDR3 protein: CSAVRDGSTDTQYF. CDR3 sequence (DNA): TGCAGTGCGGTCCGGGACGGAAGCACAGATACGCAGTATTTT. The chain carries TRBV20-1 and TRBJ2-3; D possibly uses TRBD1 or TRBD2 (5 bases each). CDR3 length: 14 amino acids. V gave up 6 bases and J gave up 0 bases, with 13 bases separating them. Looked up from germline, CDR1 is DFQATT and CDR2 is SNEGSKA (reference sequence).

This clonotype was counted between two and nine times. This chain uses TRBV20-1 with TRBJ2-1; TRBD2 agrees at 8 bases. CDR1 is DFQATT and CDR2 is SNEGSKA in the germline V gene (reference sequence). The CDR3 is 14 amino acids. The V and J ends lost 5 bases and 8 bases, in that order; junction bases with no gene match: 11. This CDR3 is CSAYLAGRSDEQFF. CDR3 DNA sequence: TGCAGTGCTTACCTAGCGGGCCGCAGCGATGAGCAGTTCTTC.

This clonotype was seen at least ten times. The chain combines TRBV6-1 with TRBJ2-7; D ambiguous. V gave up 6 bases and J gave up 3 bases, with 3 bases separating them. This CDR3 region has 10 residues. The germline V gene has CDR1 MNHNS and CDR2 SASEGT. Written as DNA, the CDR3 is TGTGCCAGCAGGTACTACGAGCAGTACTTC. As protein: CASRYYEQYF.

This chain connects TRBV6-5 to TRBJ1-2, with TRBD1 identical over 8 bases. V shed 4 bases, J shed 7 bases, and the junction held 14 bases outside the gene matches. The CDR3 consists of 16 residues. In germline, CDR1 is MNHEY, CDR2 SVGAGI. The CDR3 loop is CASSSTSDRVLAGYTF. CDR3 nucleotide sequence: TGTGCCAGCAGTTCCACCTCGGACAGGGTACTGGCTGGCTACACCTTC.

The CDR3 protein is CASSLSQGGGYTF. The CDR3 DNA is TGTGCCAGCAGCTTAAGTCAGGGAGGAGGCTACACCTTC. The gene calls are TRBV7-3 and TRBJ1-2, with D perhaps TRBD1 (5 bases). Trimming took off 1 base at V and 8 bases at J, with 11 bases between the two ends. The CDR3 consists of 13 residues. The V gene's germline CDR1 is SGHTA and CDR2 FQGTGA.

The chain joins TRBV7-6 to TRBJ2-1; D remains ambiguous. The CDR3 extends over 14 amino acids. The germline V and J ends were trimmed by 1 base and 11 bases, with 15 bases remaining between them. CDR1 is SGHVS, CDR2 FNYEAQ, per germline. DNA for the CDR3: TGTGCCAGCAGCTTAGTCCCTCGAGACGATCAGCAGTTCTTC. This encodes CASSLVPRDDQQFF. Together with reference TRBV7-6 and TRBJ2-1, the CDR3 gives the full variable domain: GAGVSQSPRYKVTKRGQDVALRCDPISGHVSLYWYRQALGQGPEFLTYFNYEAQQDKSGLPNDRFSAERPEGSISTLTIQRTEQRDSAMYRCASSLVPRDDQQFFGPGTRLTVL.

The chain employs TRBV6-2 or TRBV6-3 and TRBJ2-3; D call uncertain. Trimming cost V 4 bases and J 4 bases, with 6 bases left between them. Per the germline V gene, CDR1 is MNHEY and CDR2 is SVGEGT. There are 12 residues in the CDR3. CDR3 nucleotide sequence: TGTGCCAGCAGTTTCTCGGCAGATACGCAGTATTTT. Amino acid sequence: CASSFSADTQYF.

This clonotype was observed at least ten times. V usage is TRBV4-3 and J usage is TRBJ2-2; 9 positions match TRBD2. Germline CDR1 and CDR2: LGHNA and YSLEER. With V trimmed by 0 bases and J by 4 bases, 6 bases remained unmatched. CDR3 length equals 17 residues. The chain's CDR3 is CASSQDNLAGRTGELFF. CDR3 DNA: TGCGCCAGCAGCCAAGATAACCTAGCGGGGCGCACCGGGGAGCTGTTTTTT.

This clonotype has more than one count but fewer than ten. The junction and the germline gene differ at one end; a read error may be behind it. The CDR3 DNA is TGTGCCATCAGTGACCTTCCCACAGGGCCCGGAGGGGGCTACCATTTC. It specifies CAISDLPTGPGGGYHF. The chain employs TRBV10-3 and TRBJ2-7, with D possibly TRBD1 on 7 matching bases. The CDR3 has 16 amino acids. Germline-derived CDR1 and CDR2 are ENHRY and SYGVKD.

The V call is TRBV24-1, the J call TRBJ2-3, with D maybe TRBD2 (5 bases). The germline V and J ends were trimmed by 0 bases and 11 bases, with 11 bases remaining between them. The CDR3 sequence is 13 residues long. Germline CDR1 is KGHDR and CDR2 is SFDVKD. CDR3 region: CATSDLRGAMQYF. Written as DNA, the CDR3 is TGTGCCACCAGTGATTTGCGGGGAGCGATGCAGTATTTT.

The chain recombines TRBV20-1 with TRBJ2-5; weak D call: TRBD2 (7 bases). The CDR3 extends over 14 amino acids. Germline V gene sequence: CDR1 DFQATT, CDR2 SNEGSKA (reference sequence). The V end lost 3 bases, the J end lost 4 bases, and 15 bases lay between the germline ends. The CDR3 here is CSASSRGGRETQYF. CDR3 DNA sequence: TGCAGTGCTAGTTCGAGGGGGGGACGAGAGACCCAGTACTTC.

This clonotype has only one observation. The gene calls are TRBV12-3 or TRBV12-4 and TRBJ1-2; D remains ambiguous. V gave up 8 bases and J gave up 2 bases, with 15 bases separating them. CDR3 size: 14 residues. The CDR3 reads CASGNPGPNYGYTF. Written as DNA, the CDR3 is TGTGCCAGCGGGAACCCTGGACCGAACTATGGCTACACCTTC.